The 5 T cell receptor beta chains listed next were all sequenced from one sample in a study of early T cells in non-severe SARS-CoV-2 infection. One entry per CDR3 protein, called by TCRdb with MiXCR from the 5' RACE reads. The table shows some 38,000 distinct CDR3 sequences, with about 5% occurring only once. Sample: whole blood. The receptors here all came from an adult who was a healthcare worker with PCR-confirmed SARS-CoV-2 infection or an uninfected control (not recorded which).

There are many counts of this clonotype. V gene TRBV6-5 combines with J gene TRBJ2-5; TRBD1 is a possible D gene (6 bases). Trimming took 0 bases from V and 5 from J, leaving 13 bases between them. Germline CDR1 is MNHEY and CDR2 is SVGAGI. The CDR3 covers 15 residues. In DNA form, the CDR3 reads TGTGCCAGCAGTTACTCGTACGGGCAGGGGGAGACCCAGTACTTC. It codes for CASSYSYGQGETQYF.

This clonotype has only a few counts. This rearrangement joins TRBV14 to TRBJ2-2, with 7 bases aligning to TRBD1. Germline CDR1 and CDR2: SGHDN and FVKESK. CDR3 length equals 15 residues. Trimming cost V 4 bases and J 0 bases; bases outside gene matches: 2. CDR3 in amino acids: CASSPGTANTGELFF. For the CDR3, the DNA is TGTGCCAGCAGCCCCGGGACAGCGAACACCGGGGAGCTGTTTTTT. Full variable domain (rest looked up from reference TRBV14 and TRBJ2-2): EAGVTQFPSHSVIEKGQTVTLRCDPISGHDNLYWYRRVMGKEIKFLLHFVKESKQDESGMPNNRFLAERTGGTYSTLKVQPAELEDSGVYFCASSPGTANTGELFFGEGSRLTVL.

Many counts were recorded for this clonotype. The chain couples TRBV12-3 or TRBV12-4 to TRBJ1-1; D uncertain. CDR3 length equals 13 residues. V was pared by 1 base and J by 5 bases, with 8 bases between. The CDR3 DNA reads TGTGCCAGCAGTTTAGGGTTAAGGACTGAAGCTTTCTTT. Protein product: CASSLGLRTEAFF.

This clonotype was observed many times. The chain combines TRBV10-3 with TRBJ2-1, with 9 positions matching TRBD1. Trimming at V came to 6 bases and at J to 5 bases, leaving 2 bases not matched to a gene. Germline-derived CDR1 and CDR2 are ENHRY and SYGVKD. CDR3 length equals 13 residues. The CDR3 is CAIRGQGNNEQFF. As DNA, the CDR3 is TGTGCCATCAGGGGACAGGGTAACAATGAGCAGTTCTTC.

This clonotype has at least ten counts. J is TRBJ1-1 and V is TRBV18; D is unclear. There are 13 residues in the CDR3. Trimming left V 0 bases short and J 7 bases short, with 9 bases between. Germline assignment: CDR1 KGHSH and CDR2 LQKENI. The CDR3 DNA reads as TGTGCCAGCTCACCACCGTCGGTCAGTGAAGCTTTCTTT. Residues: CASSPPSVSEAFF.